The rows below give T cell receptor beta chains drawn from one sample of a study of beta chain features in type 1 diabetes. Data came from immunoSEQ multiplex PCR; TCRdb stores just in-frame clones and leaves some out. The sample lists almost 350,000 clones; roughly 9% were seen once. The sample taken for sequencing was central memory CD4+ T cells from blood. All receptors derive from a man aged 25 to 40 with type 1 diabetes. CDR3s include the opening cysteine and the closing phenylalanine or tryptophan. D genes are given only for firm matches. Clone size is not always given. Where it is, it says once, few, many or a class for expanded clones.

>few|TRBD1|TRBV7-8|TRBJ2-7
TGTGCCAGCAGCTTGGACAGGACTTACGAGCAGTACTTC
CASSLDRTYEQYF
>many|NA|TRBV18|TRBJ2-1
TGTGCCAGCTCACGTCCGAGCTCCTACAATGAGCAGTTCTTC
CASSRPSSYNEQFF
>few|TRBD1|TRBV29-1|TRBJ2-3
TGCAGCGTTGGGGGATATGGACAGGGGGCAACAGATACGCAGTATTTT
CSVGGYGQGATDTQYF
>NA|NA|TRBV30|TRBJ2-3
TGTGCCTGGGCCGGTAGGGGGGGGCGCTCAGATACGCAGTATTTT
CAWAGRGGRSDTQYF
>few|NA|TRBV6-6|TRBJ2-1
TGTGCCAGCAGTTATCGAGGGGGGTATCAGTATGAGCAGTTCTTC
CASSYRGGYQYEQFF
>NA|TRBD1|TRBV4-1|TRBJ1-3
TGCGCCAGCAGCCGAGGGGGCCTTGGAAACACCATATATTTT
CASSRGGLGNTIYF
>few|NA|TRBV25-1|TRBJ1-2
TGTGCCAGCAGTGAATATATCGGCCCAGGGAGTGGCTACACCTTC
CASSEYIGPGSGYTF
>once|TRBD2|TRBV12-5|TRBJ2-7
TGTGCTAGTGGTTTGGGGAGCGGGAGCTCCTACGAGCAGTACTTC
CASGLGSGSSYEQYF
>many|NA|TRBV4-1|TRBJ2-7
TGCGCCAGCAGCCAGGACCCCGTTTATATGAGGGCAGAGCAGTACTTC
CASSQDPVYMRAEQYF
>few|TRBD1|TRBV30|TRBJ1-5
TGTGCCTGGAGTTCGGGACAGGGGTCCAATCAGCCCCAGCATTTT
CAWSSGQGSNQPQHF
>NA|NA|TRBV30|TRBJ2-5
TGTGCCTGGGTGGCAGGGGTCGGGGAGACCCAGTACTTC
CAWVAGVGETQYF
>NA|NA|TRBV6-5|TRBJ1-2
TGTGCCAGCAGTTACTTCCGTTCTTCCTATGGCTACACCTTC
CASSYFRSSYGYTF
>many|TRBD1|TRBV7-9|TRBJ1-6
TGTGCCAGCAGACCGACAGGGGGCGGTGATTCACCCCTCCACTTT
CASRPTGGGDSPLHF
>NA|TRBD2|TRBV7-6|TRBJ2-1
TGTGCCAGCAGCAGAAATTTAGCGGGGGGATTCAGTGGTGAGCAGTTCTTC
CASSRNLAGGFSGEQFF
>few|NA|TRBV4-1|TRBJ1-3
TGCGCCAGCAGCCTCCACGGAATCTCTGGAAACACCATATATTTT
CASSLHGISGNTIYF
>few|NA|TRBV4-1|TRBJ2-7
TGCGCCAGCAGCCAAGACCGAGGCCTTACCTACGAGCAGTACTTC
CASSQDRGLTYEQYF
>NA|TRBD2|TRBV30|TRBJ2-1
TGTGCCTGGAATCTTTGGGCGGGGGGAGGAGGCAATGAGCAGTTCTTC
CAWNLWAGGGGNEQFF
>few|NA|TRBV7-8|TRBJ1-2
TGTGCCAGCAGCTCCCAGGGGAACTATGGCTACACCTTC
CASSSQGNYGYTF
>NA|NA|TRBV6-1|TRBJ1-5
TGTGCCAGCACCCTGAGGGATAGCAATCAGCCCCAGCATTTT
CASTLRDSNQPQHF
>NA|NA|TRBV28|TRBJ1-2
TGTGCCAGCCAACAGGGTCCCTATGGCTACACCTTC
CASQQGPYGYTF
>few|NA|TRBV30|TRBJ1-2
TGTGCCTGGAGGTCCCTCCAGATTAACTATGGCTACACCTTC
CAWRSLQINYGYTF
>few|NA|TRBV7-9|TRBJ1-2
TGTGCCAGCATCCCGGCGGGGGGCATTAGCTATGGCTACACCTTC
CASIPAGGISYGYTF
>few|NA|TRBV30|TRBJ1-4
TGTGCCTGGAGTGCCGACAGTAATGAAAAACTGTTTTTT
CAWSADSNEKLFF
>NA|NA|TRBV4-1|TRBJ2-1
TGCGCCAGCAGCCCTCCGGGGGCTCGGAACAATGAGCAGTTCTTC
CASSPPGARNNEQFF
>NA|NA|TRBV6-6|TRBJ2-7
TGTGCCAGCAGTTACCCGGCACAGGAGATCTACGAGCAGTACTTC
CASSYPAQEIYEQYF
>many|NA|TRBV5-1|TRBJ2-1
TGCGCCAGCAGCTTAGAACAAGGCTACAATGAGCAGTTCTTC
CASSLEQGYNEQFF
>NA|NA|TRBV6-1|TRBJ1-4
TGTGCCAGCAGTGAAGCGACGCTCGAGGAAAAACTGTTTTTT
CASSEATLEEKLFF
>few|NA|TRBV30|TRBJ1-2
TGTGCCTGGAGTGGACAGGAGCACTATGGCTACACCTTC
CAWSGQEHYGYTF
>few|NA|TRBV7-9|TRBJ1-1
TGTGCCAGCAGCTTGGAAGTTAACACTGAAGCTTTCTTT
CASSLEVNTEAFF
>few|NA|TRBV4-1|TRBJ1-2
TGCGCCAGCAGCCACCCAGACGGGATACGCGAGAACTATGGCTACACCTTC
CASSHPDGIRENYGYTF
>NA|NA|TRBV18|TRBJ1-5
TGTGCCAGCTCACCGGGCAGTCCGGACAATCAGCCCCAGCATTTT
CASSPGSPDNQPQHF
>NA|NA|TRBV2|TRBJ2-1
TGTGCCAGCAGTTTTTCGGGAGTCGGGACCTACAATGAGCAGTTCTTC
CASSFSGVGTYNEQFF
>NA|NA|TRBV11-2|TRBJ1-1
TGTGCCAGCAGCTTAGAAGGGGTTGTTAGGCCGGGAGCTTTCTTT
CASSLEGVVRPGAFF
>few|TRBD2|TRBV5-4|TRBJ2-1
TGTGCCAGCAGCTTGGCGCTAGCGGGGGGGGATGAGCAGTTCTTC
CASSLALAGGDEQFF
>few|TRBD1|TRBV29-1|TRBJ2-2
TGCAGCGTTTCCTCCGGACAGGGGTTGCGTAACACCGGGGAGCTGTTTTTT
CSVSSGQGLRNTGELFF
>few|NA|TRBV11-3|TRBJ1-1
TGTGCCAGCAGCTTAGGCAGGGGCTTCACTGAAGCTTTCTTT
CASSLGRGFTEAFF
>NA|NA|TRBV27|TRBJ1-1
TGTGCCAGCAGTTTATTCGGCGTCATGAACACTGAAGCTTTCTTT
CASSLFGVMNTEAFF
>NA|TRBD1|TRBV5-1|TRBJ2-7
TGCGCCAGCAGCGCAGCGAATTCCGGGACAGGGAGGTACGAGCAGTACTTC
CASSAANSGTGRYEQYF
>NA|NA|TRBV5-1|TRBJ2-6
TGCGCCAGCAGCTTGGGCGGTCCCTCTGGGGCCAACGTCCTGACTTTC
CASSLGGPSGANVLTF
>NA|NA|TRBV10-3|TRBJ1-2
TGTGCCATCAGTGAGCCCGGAGGGGCCTATGGCTACACCTTC
CAISEPGGAYGYTF
>many|NA|TRBV4-3|TRBJ2-3
TGCGCCAGCAGCCAAGTGGCTAGCATCGCAGATACGCAGTATTTT
CASSQVASIADTQYF
>NA|TRBD1|TRBV20-1|TRBJ2-7
TGCAGTGCAAACAGGGGGAACGAGCAGTACTTC
CSANRGNEQYF
>few|TRBD1|TRBV7-2|TRBJ2-7
TGTGCCAGCAGCCGGGACAGGGGTACCTACGAGCAGTACTTC
CASSRDRGTYEQYF
>many|NA|TRBV6-5|TRBJ2-5
TGTGCCAGCAGTTACCAGGGGGGGCCTGAGACCCAGTACTTC
CASSYQGGPETQYF